This T cell receptor (beta chain) is drawn from a study of T cell responses to AZD1222 COVID-19 vaccine. Findings and limits, study-wide: Dominant at 160-218 and 743-854, vaccine-associated CD4 TCRs also spanned spike. At study baseline, merely roughly 6 AZD1222 recipients were seropositive. Elevations in Spike-specific TCR breadth and depth followed administration of two AZD1222 doses.

The sample holds one count of this clone. Its antigen is unknown. Whether given at about 4 or about 12 weeks, second doses were pooled. Generated by immunoSEQ multiplex PCR, the TCRdb table keeps only in-frame clones and is missing some. The data contain about 120,000 clones, around 89% of them seen just once; the ten biggest clones take up around 7.1%. This CDR3 is built from 17 residues. The germline V gene encodes CDR1 MGHRA and CDR2 YSYEKL. The germline V and J ends were trimmed by 1 base and 6 bases, with 21 bases remaining between them. The sequencing used peripheral blood, collected 28 days after the second AZD1222 dose. The chain links TRBV4-1 to TRBJ1-2, with D uncertain. The sequence came from an adult who received the AZD1222 COVID-19 vaccine. The CDR3 sequence is CASSQGAQRAYPDGYTF. CDR3 DNA: TGCGCCAGCAGCCAAGGCGCCCAGCGGGCCTACCCAGATGGCTACACCTTC.